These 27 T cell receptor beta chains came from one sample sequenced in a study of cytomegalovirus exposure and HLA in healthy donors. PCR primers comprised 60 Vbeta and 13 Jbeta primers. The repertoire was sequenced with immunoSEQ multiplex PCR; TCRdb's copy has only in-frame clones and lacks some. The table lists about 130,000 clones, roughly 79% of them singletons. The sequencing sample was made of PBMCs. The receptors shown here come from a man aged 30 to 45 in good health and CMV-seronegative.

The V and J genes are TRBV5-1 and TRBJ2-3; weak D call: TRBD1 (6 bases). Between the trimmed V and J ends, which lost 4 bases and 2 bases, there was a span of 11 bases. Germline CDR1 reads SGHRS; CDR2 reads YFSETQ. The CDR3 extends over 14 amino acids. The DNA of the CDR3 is TGCGCCAGCAGCCCGGGACACGACACAGATACGCAGTATTTT. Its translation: CASSPGHDTDTQYF.

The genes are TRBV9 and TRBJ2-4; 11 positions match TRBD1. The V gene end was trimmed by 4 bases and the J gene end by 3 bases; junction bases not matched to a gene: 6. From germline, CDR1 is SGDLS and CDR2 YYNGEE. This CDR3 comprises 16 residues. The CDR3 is CASSTGTGGHKNIQYF. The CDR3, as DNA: TGTGCCAGCAGCACCGGGACAGGGGGTCACAAAAACATTCAGTACTTC.

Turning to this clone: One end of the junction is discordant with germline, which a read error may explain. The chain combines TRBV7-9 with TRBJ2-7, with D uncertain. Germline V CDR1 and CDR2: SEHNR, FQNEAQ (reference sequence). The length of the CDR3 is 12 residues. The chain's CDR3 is CASSLNSHEQYF. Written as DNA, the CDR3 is TGTGCCAGCAGCCTTAACTCCCACGAGCAGTACTTC.

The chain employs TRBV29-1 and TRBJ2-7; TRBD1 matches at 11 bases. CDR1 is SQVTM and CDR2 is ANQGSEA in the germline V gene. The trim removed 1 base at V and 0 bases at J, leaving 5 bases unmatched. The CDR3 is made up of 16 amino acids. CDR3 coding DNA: TGCAGCGTTGAAGGTGGGACAGGGGGGAGCTCCTACGAGCAGTACTTC. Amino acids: CSVEGGTGGSSYEQYF.

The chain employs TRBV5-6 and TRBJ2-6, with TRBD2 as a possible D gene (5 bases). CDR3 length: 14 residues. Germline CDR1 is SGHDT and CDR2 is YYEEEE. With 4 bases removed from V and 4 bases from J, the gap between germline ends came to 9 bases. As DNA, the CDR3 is TGTGCCAGCAGCGAGGGTGTCGGGGCCAACGTCCTGACTTTC. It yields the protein CASSEGVGANVLTF.

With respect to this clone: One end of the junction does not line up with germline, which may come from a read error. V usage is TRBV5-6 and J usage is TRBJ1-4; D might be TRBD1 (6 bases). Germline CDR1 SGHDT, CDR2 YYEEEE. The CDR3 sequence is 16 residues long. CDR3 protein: CASGLGIRGFNEKLFF. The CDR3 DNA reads TGTGCCAGCGGCTTGGGAATCAGGGGCTTTAATGAAAAACTGTTTTTT.

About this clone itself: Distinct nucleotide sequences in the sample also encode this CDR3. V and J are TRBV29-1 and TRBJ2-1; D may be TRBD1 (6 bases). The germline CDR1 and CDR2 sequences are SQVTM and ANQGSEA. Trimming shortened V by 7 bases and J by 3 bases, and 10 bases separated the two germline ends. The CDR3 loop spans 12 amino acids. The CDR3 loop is CSARTDYNEQFF. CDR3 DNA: TGCAGCGCCCGGACAGACTACAATGAGCAGTTCTTC.

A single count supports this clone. The CDR3 DNA is TGCGCCAGCAGTGAGTCCAGGGGGCACTCCCAAGAGACCCAGTACTTC. As protein: CASSESRGHSQETQYF. The V call is TRBV10-1, the J call TRBJ2-5, with 8 nucleotides matching TRBD1. Germline V CDR1 and CDR2: WNHNN, SYGVQD (reference sequence). This CDR3 comprises 16 residues. The J segment lost 1 base and the V segment lost 0 bases, leaving 4 bases of the junction unmatched.

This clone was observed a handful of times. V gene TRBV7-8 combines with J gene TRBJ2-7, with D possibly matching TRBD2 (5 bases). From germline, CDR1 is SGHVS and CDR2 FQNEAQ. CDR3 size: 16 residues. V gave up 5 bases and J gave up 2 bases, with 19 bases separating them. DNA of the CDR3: TGTGCCAGCAGCCTCGGTGTTGCGGGCAGTCCCTACGAGCAGTACTTC. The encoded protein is CASSLGVAGSPYEQYF.

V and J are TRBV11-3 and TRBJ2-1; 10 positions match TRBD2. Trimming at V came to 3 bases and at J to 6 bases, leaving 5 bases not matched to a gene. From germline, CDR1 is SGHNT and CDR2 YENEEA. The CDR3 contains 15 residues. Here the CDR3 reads CASSLLAGVGNEQFF. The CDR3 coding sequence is TGTGCCAGCAGCTTGCTAGCGGGAGTGGGCAATGAGCAGTTCTTC.

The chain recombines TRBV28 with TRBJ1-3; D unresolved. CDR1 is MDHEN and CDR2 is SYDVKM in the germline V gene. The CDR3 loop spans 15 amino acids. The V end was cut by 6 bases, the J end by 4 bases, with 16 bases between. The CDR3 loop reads CASSPGREFGNTIYF. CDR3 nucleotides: TGTGCCAGCAGCCCTGGGAGGGAGTTCGGAAACACCATATATTTT.

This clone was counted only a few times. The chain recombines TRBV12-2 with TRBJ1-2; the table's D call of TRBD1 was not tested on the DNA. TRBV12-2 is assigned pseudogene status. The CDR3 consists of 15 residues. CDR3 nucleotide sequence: TGTGCAAGTCGCTTAGCGATAACAGGGGTCCGTGGCTACACCTTC. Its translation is CASRLAITGVRGYTF.

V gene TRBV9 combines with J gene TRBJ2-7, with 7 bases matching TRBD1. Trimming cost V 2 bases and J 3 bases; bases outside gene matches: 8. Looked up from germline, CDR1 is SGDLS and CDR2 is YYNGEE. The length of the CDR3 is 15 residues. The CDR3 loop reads CASSVTGALGYEQYF. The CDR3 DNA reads TGTGCCAGCAGCGTCACAGGGGCTTTGGGCTACGAGCAGTACTTC. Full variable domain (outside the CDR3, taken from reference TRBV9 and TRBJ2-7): DSGVTQTPKHLITATGQRVTLRCSPRSGDLSVYWYQQSLDQGLQFLIQYYNGEERAKGNILERFSAQQFPDLHSELNLSSLELGDSALYFCASSVTGALGYEQYFGPGTRLTVT.

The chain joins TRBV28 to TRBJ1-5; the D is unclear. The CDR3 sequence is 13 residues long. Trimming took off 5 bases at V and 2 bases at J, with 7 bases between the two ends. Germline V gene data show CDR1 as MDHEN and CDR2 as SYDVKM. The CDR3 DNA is TGTGCCAGCAGTCTGTTTGGCAATCAGCCCCAGCATTTT. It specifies CASSLFGNQPQHF.

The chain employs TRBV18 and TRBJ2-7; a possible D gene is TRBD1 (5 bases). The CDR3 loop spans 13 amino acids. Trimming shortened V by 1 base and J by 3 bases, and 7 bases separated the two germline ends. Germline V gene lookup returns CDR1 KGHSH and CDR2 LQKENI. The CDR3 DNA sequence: TGTGCCAGCTCACCACTTGACAGCTACGAGCAGTACTTC. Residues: CASSPLDSYEQYF.

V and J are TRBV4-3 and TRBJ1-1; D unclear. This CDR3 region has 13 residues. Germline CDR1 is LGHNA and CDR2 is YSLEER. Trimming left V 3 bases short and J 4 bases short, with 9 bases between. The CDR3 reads CASSQGSGTEAFF. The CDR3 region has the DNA TGCGCCAGCAGCCAGGGGAGCGGCACTGAAGCTTTCTTT.

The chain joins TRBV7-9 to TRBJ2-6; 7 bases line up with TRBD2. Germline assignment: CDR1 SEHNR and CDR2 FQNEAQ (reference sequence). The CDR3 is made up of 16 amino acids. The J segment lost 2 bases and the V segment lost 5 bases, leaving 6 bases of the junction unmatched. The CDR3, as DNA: TGTGCCAGCAGCCAAGATGGGGGGGCTGGGGCCAACGTCCTGACTTTC. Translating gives CASSQDGGAGANVLTF.

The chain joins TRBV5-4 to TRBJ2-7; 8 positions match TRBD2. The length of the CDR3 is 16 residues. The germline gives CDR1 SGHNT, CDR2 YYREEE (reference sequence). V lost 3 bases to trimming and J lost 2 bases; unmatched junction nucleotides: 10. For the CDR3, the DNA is TGTGCCAGCAGCTCGGGGGGGCTAGCCGGTCCCTACGAGCAGTACTTC. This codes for CASSSGGLAGPYEQYF.

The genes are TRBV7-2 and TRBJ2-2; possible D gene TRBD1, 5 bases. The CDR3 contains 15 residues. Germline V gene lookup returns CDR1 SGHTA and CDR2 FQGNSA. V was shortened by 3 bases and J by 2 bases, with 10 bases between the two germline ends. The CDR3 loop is CASSFVGPNTGELFF. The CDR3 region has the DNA TGTGCCAGCAGCTTCGTGGGGCCCAACACCGGGGAGCTGTTTTTT. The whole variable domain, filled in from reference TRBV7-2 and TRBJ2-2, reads GAGVSQSPSNKVTEKGKDVELRCDPISGHTALYWYRQSLGQGLEFLIYFQGNSAPDKSGLPSDRFSAERTGGSVSTLTIQRTQQEDSAVYLCASSFVGPNTGELFFGEGSRLTVL.

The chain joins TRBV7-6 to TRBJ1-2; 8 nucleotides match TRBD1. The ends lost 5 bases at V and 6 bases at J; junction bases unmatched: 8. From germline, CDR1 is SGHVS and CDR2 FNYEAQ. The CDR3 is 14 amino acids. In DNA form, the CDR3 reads TGTGCCAGCAGCGGACAGGGACTTGAGGATGGCTACACCTTC. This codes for CASSGQGLEDGYTF. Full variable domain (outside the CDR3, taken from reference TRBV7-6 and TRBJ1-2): GAGVSQSPRYKVTKRGQDVALRCDPISGHVSLYWYRQALGQGPEFLTYFNYEAQQDKSGLPNDRFSAERPEGSISTLTIQRTEQRDSAMYRCASSGQGLEDGYTFGSGTRLTVV.

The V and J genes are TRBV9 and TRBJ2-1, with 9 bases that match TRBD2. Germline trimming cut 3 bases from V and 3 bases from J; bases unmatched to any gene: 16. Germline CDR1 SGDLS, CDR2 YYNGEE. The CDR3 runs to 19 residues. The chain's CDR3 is CASSAGMGRVLAGYNEQFF. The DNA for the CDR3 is TGTGCCAGCAGCGCCGGAATGGGGAGGGTACTAGCGGGCTACAATGAGCAGTTCTTC. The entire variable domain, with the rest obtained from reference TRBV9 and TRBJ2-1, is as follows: DSGVTQTPKHLITATGQRVTLRCSPRSGDLSVYWYQQSLDQGLQFLIQYYNGEERAKGNILERFSAQQFPDLHSELNLSSLELGDSALYFCASSAGMGRVLAGYNEQFFGPGTRLTVL.

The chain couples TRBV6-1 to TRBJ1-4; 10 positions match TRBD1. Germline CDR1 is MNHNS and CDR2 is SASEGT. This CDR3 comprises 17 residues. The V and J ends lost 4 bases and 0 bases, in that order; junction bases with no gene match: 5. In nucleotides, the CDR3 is TGTGCCAGCAGTGGGGACAGGGGTCATGCAACTAATGAAAAACTGTTTTTT. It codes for CASSGDRGHATNEKLFF.

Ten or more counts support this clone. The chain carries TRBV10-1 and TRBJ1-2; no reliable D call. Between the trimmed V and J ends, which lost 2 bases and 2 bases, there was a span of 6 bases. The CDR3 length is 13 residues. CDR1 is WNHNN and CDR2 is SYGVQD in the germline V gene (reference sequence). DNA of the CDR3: TGCGCCAGCAGTGAGGGGGAGAACTATGGCTACACCTTC. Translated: CASSEGENYGYTF.

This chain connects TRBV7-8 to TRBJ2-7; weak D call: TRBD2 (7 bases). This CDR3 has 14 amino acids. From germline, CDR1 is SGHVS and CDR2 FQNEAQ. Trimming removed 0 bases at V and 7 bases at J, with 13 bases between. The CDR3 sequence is CASSLAPGGGEQYF. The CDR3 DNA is TGTGCCAGCAGCTTAGCTCCGGGGGGCGGGGAGCAGTACTTC.

The CDR3 DNA is TGCGCCAGCAGCTCCACCCTACGGGAGGAACAGAACACCGGGGAGCTGTTTTTT. Translating gives CASSSTLREEQNTGELFF. The chain combines TRBV4-3 with TRBJ2-2, with 7 bases matching TRBD2. CDR1 LGHNA and CDR2 YSLEER come from the germline V gene. Trimming at V came to 5 bases and at J to 1 base, leaving 13 bases not matched to a gene. The CDR3 covers 18 residues.

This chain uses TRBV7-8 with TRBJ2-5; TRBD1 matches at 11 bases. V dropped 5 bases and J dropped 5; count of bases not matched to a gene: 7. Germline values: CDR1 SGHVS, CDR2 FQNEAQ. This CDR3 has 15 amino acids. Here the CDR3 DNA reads TGTGCCAGCAGCCAAGCCGGGACAGGGGGTGAGACCCAGTACTTC. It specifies CASSQAGTGGETQYF.

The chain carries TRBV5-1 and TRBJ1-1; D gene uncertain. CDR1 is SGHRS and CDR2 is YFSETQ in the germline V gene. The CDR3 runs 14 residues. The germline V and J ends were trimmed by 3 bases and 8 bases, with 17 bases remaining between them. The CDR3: CASSSVGPPEEAFF. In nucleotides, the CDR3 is TGCGCCAGCAGCTCAGTTGGGCCCCCCGAGGAAGCTTTCTTT.